The clone carrying this TCR beta chain appeared a single time. This table comes from immunoSEQ multiplex PCR, and its TCRdb copy is limited to in-frame clones, with some not included. The sample includes about 270,000 clones, around 86% of them seen just once. This sample was taken from a study of blood T cell repertoires in COVID-19. Overall study: PBMCs, B-cell-depleted T cells, or T cells were the source of the cDNA or gDNA that made up the material.

Germline loops: CDR1 SEHNR, CDR2 FQNEAQ (reference sequence). The CDR3 has 17 amino acids. The trim removed 5 bases at V and 6 bases at J, leaving 10 bases unmatched. The specimen sequenced was peripheral blood. This TCR was recovered from a woman aged 60 to 75 with active or convalescent COVID-19. The chain is built from TRBV7-9 and TRBJ2-1; TRBD2 agrees at 13 bases. The CDR3, as DNA: TGTGCCAGCAGCAGGACTAGCGGGGGTCTATCGGGCAATGAGCAGTTCTTC. Translated, it gives CASSRTSGGLSGNEQFF.